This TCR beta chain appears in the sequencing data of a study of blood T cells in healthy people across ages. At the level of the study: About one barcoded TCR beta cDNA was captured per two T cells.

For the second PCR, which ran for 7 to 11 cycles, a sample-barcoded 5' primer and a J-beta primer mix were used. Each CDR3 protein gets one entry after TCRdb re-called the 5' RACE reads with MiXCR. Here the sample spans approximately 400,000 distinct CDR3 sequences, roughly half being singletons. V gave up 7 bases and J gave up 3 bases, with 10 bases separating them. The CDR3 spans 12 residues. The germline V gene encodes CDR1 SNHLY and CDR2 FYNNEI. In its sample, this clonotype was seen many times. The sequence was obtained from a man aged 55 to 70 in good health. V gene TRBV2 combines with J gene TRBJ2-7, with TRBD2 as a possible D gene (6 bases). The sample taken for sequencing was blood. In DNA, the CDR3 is TGTGCCAGCACAATCGGGAGCTACGAGCAGTACTTC. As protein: CASTIGSYEQYF.